These 25 T cell receptor beta chains originate from one sample sequenced in a study of cytomegalovirus exposure and HLA in healthy donors. The protocol was immunoSEQ multiplex PCR, while the TCRdb copy is restricted to in-frame clones and leaves out a portion. The profile shows around 350,000 clones, about nine tenths of them singletons. The specimen sequenced was PBMCs. These receptors originate from a woman between 18 and 29 years old in good health and CMV-seronegative.

The chain uses TRBV6-6 and TRBJ2-5; D ambiguous. CDR3 size: 12 residues. Germline V gene sequence: CDR1 MNHNY, CDR2 SVGAGI (reference sequence). V gave up 6 bases and J gave up 5 bases, with 10 bases separating them. The CDR3 protein is CASSAIEETQYF. The CDR3, as DNA: TGTGCCAGCAGCGCTATAGAGGAGACCCAGTACTTC.

This rearrangement joins TRBV2 to TRBJ1-4; 7 positions match TRBD1. The CDR3 is 14 residues long. Germline trimming cut 9 bases from V and 6 bases from J; bases unmatched to any gene: 10. Germline assignment: CDR1 SNHLY and CDR2 FYNNEI. The CDR3 is CARTGQDTHEKLFF. The CDR3 nucleotides are TGTGCCAGAACCGGACAGGACACTCATGAAAAACTGTTTTTT.

CDR3 in DNA: TGCGCCAGCAGCCACTCTAGCGGGGGGCCCACTAGCACAGATACGCAGTATTTT. Translation: CASSHSSGGPTSTDTQYF. V gene TRBV5-1 combines with J gene TRBJ2-3; 11 bases align to TRBD2. V dropped 4 bases and J dropped 0; count of bases not matched to a gene: 10. In germline, CDR1 is SGHRS, CDR2 YFSETQ. This CDR3 is built from 18 residues.

The V gene is TRBV19, the J gene TRBJ2-7; a possible D gene is TRBD2 (5 bases). Germline values: CDR1 LNHDA, CDR2 SQIVND (reference sequence). The CDR3 covers 14 residues. Trimming shortened V by 5 bases and J by 0 bases, and 11 bases separated the two germline ends. CDR3 amino acids: CASSDQEASYEQYF. DNA for the CDR3: TGTGCCAGTAGTGACCAGGAGGCCTCCTACGAGCAGTACTTC.

V gene TRBV6-1 combines with J gene TRBJ1-3; 8 bases are shared with TRBD1. The CDR3 has 17 residues. Germline-derived CDR1 and CDR2 are MNHNS and SASEGT. V trimming: 1 base; J trimming: 2 bases; junction bases outside the gene matches: 7. The CDR3 bases are TGTGCCAGCAGTGAAGGCCCTCCGACAGGGGCTGGAAACACCATATATTTT. Amino acids: CASSEGPPTGAGNTIYF.

The chain has TRBV7-8 and TRBJ2-2; 12 positions agree with TRBD2. The germline CDR1 and CDR2 sequences are SGHVS and FQNEAQ. J gave up 0 bases and V 4 bases, and 9 bases lay outside the gene matches. The CDR3 has 19 residues. CDR3 coding DNA: TGTGCCAGCAGCTCCCGACTAGCGGGGGAACTCGCGAACACCGGGGAGCTGTTTTTT. Its protein product is CASSSRLAGELANTGELFF.

This rearrangement joins TRBV19 to TRBJ1-2, with 7 bases identical to TRBD1. The V and J ends lost 10 bases and 2 bases, in that order; junction bases with no gene match: 7. Looked up from germline, CDR1 is LNHDA and CDR2 is SQIVND (reference sequence). CDR3 size: 13 residues. The CDR3 region has the DNA TGTGCCACCTCCCGACAGGGAAACTATGGCTACACCTTC. It yields the protein CATSRQGNYGYTF.

This chain joins TRBV4-2 and TRBJ2-1, with 9 bases lining up with TRBD2. The CDR3 spans 18 residues. Germline V gene sequence: CDR1 LGHNA, CDR2 YNFKEQ. The ends lost 1 base at V and 4 bases at J; junction bases unmatched: 11. The DNA for the CDR3 is TGTGCCAGCAGCCAAGCCCAGGCTAGCGGGACCCTTTACAATGAGCAGTTCTTC. Protein: CASSQAQASGTLYNEQFF.

The chain couples TRBV28 to TRBJ1-2; TRBD1 matches at 9 bases. The V gene end was trimmed by 6 bases and the J gene end by 8 bases; junction bases not matched to a gene: 22. The length of the CDR3 is 18 residues. Per germline, CDR1 MDHEN and CDR2 SYDVKM. CDR3 sequence reads: CASRFPIPGQGISGGYTF. The CDR3 nucleotides are TGTGCCAGCAGATTCCCCATTCCGGGACAGGGAATTTCTGGAGGCTACACCTTC.

The chain has TRBV7-6 and TRBJ2-7; 13 bases match TRBD2. CDR1 is SGHVS and CDR2 is FNYEAQ in the germline V gene. V was pared by 5 bases and J by 6 bases, with 13 bases of the junction left unmatched. The CDR3 runs 17 residues. CDR3 region: CASSLPTLAGGPGEQYF. Here the CDR3 DNA reads TGTGCCAGCAGCCTTCCCACACTAGCGGGAGGGCCTGGCGAGCAGTACTTC.

In DNA form, the CDR3 reads TGTGCCTGGCTAGCGGGAGGGGTGATTACAGATACGCAGTATTTT. Translation gives CAWLAGGVITDTQYF. The chain carries TRBV30 and TRBJ2-3; 12 nucleotides match TRBD2. With 5 bases clipped from V and 3 bases from J, the junction kept 6 bases outside the gene matches. Per germline, CDR1 GTSNPN and CDR2 SVGIG (reference sequence). The CDR3 is 15 amino acids.

The chain carries TRBV27 and TRBJ2-2; 9 positions agree with TRBD2. The CDR3 runs to 16 residues. The J segment lost 4 bases and the V segment lost 4 bases, leaving 7 bases of the junction unmatched. Germline CDR1 is MNHEY and CDR2 is SMNVEV (reference sequence). The CDR3 sequence is CASSWSAGGVTGELFF. The CDR3, as DNA: TGTGCCAGCAGTTGGAGTGCGGGAGGGGTCACCGGGGAGCTGTTTTTT.

Only a few counts were recorded for this clone. The chain combines TRBV28 with TRBJ2-7; TRBD2 matches at 8 bases. Germline V gives CDR1 MDHEN, CDR2 SYDVKM. The V gene end was trimmed by 8 bases and the J gene end by 2 bases; junction bases not matched to a gene: 5. The CDR3 has 13 amino acids. CDR3 sequence: CASSGLGAYEQYF. As DNA, the CDR3 is TGTGCCAGCTCGGGACTAGGGGCCTACGAGCAGTACTTC.

A few counts support this clone. V gene TRBV7-9 combines with J gene TRBJ1-1; no clear D. The germline V gene encodes CDR1 SEHNR and CDR2 FQNEAQ (reference sequence). Trimming stripped 1 base from V and 5 bases from J, with 11 bases between. The CDR3 has 14 residues. The CDR3 loop reads CASSLVGAVTEAFF. DNA for the CDR3: TGTGCCAGCAGCTTAGTAGGAGCGGTGACTGAAGCTTTCTTT.

The table lists this clone with a count of one. The chain recombines TRBV9 with TRBJ2-3; D may be TRBD2 (5 bases). V was trimmed by 0 bases and J by 0 bases, leaving 8 bases between them. There are 15 residues in the CDR3. CDR1 and CDR2 from the germline V gene are SGDLS and YYNGEE. CDR3 nucleotides: TGTGCCAGCAGCGTAGCGGGCGGGAGCACAGATACGCAGTATTTT. It translates to CASSVAGGSTDTQYF.

The gene calls are TRBV9 and TRBJ2-5; 7 nucleotides align to TRBD2. CDR1 and CDR2 from the germline V gene are SGDLS and YYNGEE. Unmatched junction bases numbered 2, after V lost 7 bases and J lost 5 bases. The CDR3 sequence is 11 residues long. The CDR3 is CASSGGETQYF. Written as DNA, the CDR3 is TGTGCCAGCTCCGGGGGGGAGACCCAGTACTTC.

This chain links TRBV27 with TRBJ2-7; possible D gene TRBD2, 6 bases. Between the trimmed V and J ends, which lost 2 bases and 3 bases, there was a span of 20 bases. This CDR3 is built from 17 residues. The germline V gene has CDR1 MNHEY and CDR2 SMNVEV (reference sequence). The DNA of the CDR3 is TGTGCCAGCAGTTTAGAAGGGCTGGGCGGGATAATCTACGAGCAGTACTTC. Its translation: CASSLEGLGGIIYEQYF.

This clone was seen only a few times. V and J are TRBV5-1 and TRBJ2-5; 8 bases are shared with TRBD1. From germline, CDR1 is SGHRS and CDR2 YFSETQ. The V gene end was trimmed by 3 bases and the J gene end by 3 bases; junction bases not matched to a gene: 10. The CDR3 covers 16 residues. The CDR3 bases are TGCGCCAGCAGCTCTTGGGGCAGGGGGCGAGAAGAGACCCAGTACTTC. Translation: CASSSWGRGREETQYF.

The V and J genes are TRBV6-5 and TRBJ2-3; no firm D call. CDR1 and CDR2 from the germline V gene are MNHEY and SVGAGI. The CDR3 sequence is 11 residues long. V shed 5 bases and J shed 7 bases, with 7 bases lying between them. CDR3 sequence: CASSPHYTQYF. The CDR3 nucleotides are TGTGCCAGCAGTCCCCACTATACGCAGTATTTT.

The V gene is TRBV27, the J gene TRBJ2-2; the D gene is possibly TRBD2 (5 bases). The CDR3 loop spans 14 amino acids. V dropped 5 bases and J dropped 6 bases, with 13 bases sitting between them. The germline CDR1 and CDR2 sequences are MNHEY and SMNVEV (reference sequence). This chain's CDR3 is CASSPQAAAGELFF. The CDR3, as DNA: TGTGCCAGCAGTCCCCAGGCAGCGGCCGGGGAGCTGTTTTTT.

The V and J genes are TRBV11-2 and TRBJ1-2, with D maybe TRBD1 (6 bases). Germline loops: CDR1 SGHAT, CDR2 FQNNGV. The CDR3 runs 15 residues. Trimming removed 3 bases at V and 2 bases at J, with 13 bases between. The CDR3 loop is CASSFATTGNYGYTF. The CDR3 nucleotides read TGTGCCAGCAGCTTCGCAACTACAGGGAACTATGGCTACACCTTC.

This chain links TRBV4-1 with TRBJ1-4; 7 nucleotides align to TRBD1. Trimming took 4 bases from V and 4 from J; bases not matched to a gene: 18. Looked up from germline, CDR1 is MGHRA and CDR2 is YSYEKL. This CDR3 has 19 residues. This chain's CDR3 is CASSRSLRTGNPLNEKLFF. The CDR3 DNA reads as TGCGCCAGCAGCCGTTCCTTGAGGACAGGAAATCCTCTTAATGAAAAACTGTTTTTT.

The rearrangement uses TRBV28 and TRBJ2-1, with D possibly being TRBD2 (6 bases). The germline gives CDR1 MDHEN, CDR2 SYDVKM. Trimming pared 5 bases from V and 4 bases from J, leaving 15 bases between. This CDR3 has 15 residues. The CDR3 region is CASSPGSSEYNEQFF. As DNA, the CDR3 is TGTGCCAGCAGTCCCGGGTCTAGCGAGTACAATGAGCAGTTCTTC.

The chain recombines TRBV6-1 with TRBJ2-7; 11 bases fit TRBD1. CDR3 length: 15 amino acids. The germline CDR1 and CDR2 sequences are MNHNS and SASEGT. The J segment lost 3 bases and the V segment lost 5 bases, leaving 6 bases of the junction unmatched. The CDR3 region has the DNA TGTGCCAGCAGTCCTGGACAGGGGGCTGACTACGAGCAGTACTTC. It specifies CASSPGQGADYEQYF.

This chain links TRBV28 with TRBJ2-1; D gene uncertain. The CDR3 covers 12 residues. Germline CDR1 is MDHEN and CDR2 is SYDVKM. The V and J ends lost 3 bases and 4 bases respectively, with 4 bases between them. The CDR3 nucleotides are TGTGCCAGCAGTTTCCCTTACAATGAGCAGTTCTTC. Translation gives CASSFPYNEQFF.